This record looks at one T cell receptor (beta chain) sequence and its context. The entry originates in a study of T cell repertoires in ileal Crohn's disease. As for the study in general: Operated complications were stricturing disease (about 60%) and penetrating disease (around 39%).

V trimming: 4 bases; J trimming: 3 bases; junction bases outside the gene matches: 12. The length of the CDR3 is 16 residues. Germline V gene lookup returns CDR1 SGHTS and CDR2 YDEGEE. TCRB immunosequencing input was five hundred nanograms of biopsy DNA per sample. Libraries were prepared by immunoSEQ multiplex PCR; TCRdb keeps only in-frame clonotypes and omits some of them. The table has around 8,800 clones, about 80% seen once. The V gene is TRBV5-8, the J gene TRBJ2-7; TRBD1 matches at 8 bases. This TCR was recovered from an adult with Crohn's disease. Sequenced: ileal tissue. CDR3 nucleotide sequence: TGTGCCAGCAGCGACTACCAGGGGGCAGTTCGCTACGAGCAGTACTTC. Translating gives CASSDYQGAVRYEQYF.